The clone carrying this T cell receptor (beta chain) was seen many times. TCRdb called clones again from the PCR reads with MiXCR. The repertoire holds about 25,000 clones, 20% to 25% seen once, with more than 25% in the top ten. Every patient underwent thyroid surgery untreated. This sample is part of a study of metastatic and nonmetastatic thyroid tumors. CDR3 length: 16 amino acids. Germline CDR1 SGHVS, CDR2 FNYEAQ. Trimming took 11 bases from V and 0 from J, leaving 19 bases between them. Sequenced input: blood. The clonotype comes from a male donor with papillary thyroid cancer or a benign thyroid nodule (not recorded which). Some clones in this sample may be carry-over from other donors' samples. The rearrangement joins TRBV7-6 to TRBJ2-2, with a possible D match to TRBD2 (7 bases). The DNA of the CDR3 is TGTGCCGGAGGGGGGAGGGGGGCCGCGAACACCGGGGAGCTGTTTTTT. As protein: CAGGGRGAANTGELFF.